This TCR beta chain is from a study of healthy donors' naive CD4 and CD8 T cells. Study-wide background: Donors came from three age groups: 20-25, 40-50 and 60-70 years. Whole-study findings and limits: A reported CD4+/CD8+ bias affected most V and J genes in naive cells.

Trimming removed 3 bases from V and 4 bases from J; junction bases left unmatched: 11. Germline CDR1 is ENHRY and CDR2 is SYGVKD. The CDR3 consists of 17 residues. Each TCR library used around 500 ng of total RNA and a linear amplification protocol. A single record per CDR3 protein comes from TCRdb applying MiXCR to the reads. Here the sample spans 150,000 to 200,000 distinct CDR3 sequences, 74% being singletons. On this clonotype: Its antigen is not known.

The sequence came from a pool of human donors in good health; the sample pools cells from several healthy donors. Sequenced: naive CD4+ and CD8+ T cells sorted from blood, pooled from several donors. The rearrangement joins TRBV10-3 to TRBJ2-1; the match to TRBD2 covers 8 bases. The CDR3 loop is CAISDTVTSAPYNEQFF. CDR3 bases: TGTGCCATCAGTGATACCGTGACTAGCGCGCCATACAATGAGCAGTTCTTC.